The 27 T cell receptor beta chains presented below share a single source sample, sequenced in a study of blood T cell repertoires in COVID-19. Assay: immunoSEQ multiplex PCR; the TCRdb copy retains only in-frame clones and omits some. The table has 140,000 to 150,000 clones, roughly 82% seen once. The material sequenced was peripheral blood. These receptors were collected from a human donor in a cohort sampled during active COVID-19.

The rearrangement joins TRBV6-5 to TRBJ2-3; a possible D gene is TRBD2 (5 bases). This CDR3 has 15 residues. Per germline, CDR1 MNHEY and CDR2 SVGAGI. V lost 6 bases to trimming and J lost 2 bases, with 15 bases between them. The CDR3 nucleotides are TGTGCCAGCAGCTCCTCACTAGGACCCACAGATACGCAGTATTTT. Translated, it gives CASSSSLGPTDTQYF.

This rearrangement joins TRBV19 to TRBJ2-5; D ambiguous. Germline V gene sequence: CDR1 LNHDA, CDR2 SQIVND (reference sequence). The CDR3 is 13 residues long. Trimming took 1 base from V and 1 from J, leaving 4 bases between them. Here the CDR3 reads CASSIVVQETQYF. CDR3 bases: TGTGCCAGTAGTATAGTCGTCCAAGAGACCCAGTACTTC.

This chain joins TRBV28 and TRBJ2-3; TRBD2 agrees at 11 bases. This CDR3 comprises 14 residues. J lost 4 bases, V lost 7 bases, and 4 bases had no gene match. Germline CDR1 reads MDHEN; CDR2 reads SYDVKM. Here the CDR3 reads CASNSGGAADTQYF. In DNA, the CDR3 is TGTGCCAGCAATAGCGGGGGGGCCGCAGATACGCAGTATTTT.

The chain combines TRBV7-9 with TRBJ1-1; the D is unclear. Germline V lookup: CDR1 SEHNR, CDR2 FQNEAQ (reference sequence). The CDR3 length is 11 residues. The V end was cut by 5 bases, the J end by 6 bases, with 7 bases between. In DNA, the CDR3 is TGTGCCAGCAGCCAAGCGTCTGAAGCTTTCTTT. Translation gives CASSQASEAFF.

The genes are TRBV27 and TRBJ2-7, with 7 bases that match TRBD2. J lost 6 bases, V lost 6 bases, and 11 bases had no gene match. The CDR3 totals 14 residues. Per the germline V gene, CDR1 is MNHEY and CDR2 is SMNVEV (reference sequence). This CDR3 reads CASSRGVWGGEQYF. CDR3 bases: TGTGCCAGCAGCCGAGGGGTATGGGGGGGCGAGCAGTACTTC.

On this clone itself: One end of the junction varies from germline; a read error may be responsible. V and J are TRBV7-7 and TRBJ2-1; the match to TRBD2 covers 7 bases. This CDR3 is built from 13 residues. Germline loops: CDR1 SSHAT, CDR2 FNYEAQ (reference sequence). DNA for the CDR3: TGTGCTAGCAGCGAAGCGGGGATCAATGAGCAGTTCTTC. It specifies CASSEAGINEQFF.

V gene TRBV15 combines with J gene TRBJ1-2; D perhaps matches TRBD1 (5 bases). The V and J ends lost 0 bases and 6 bases respectively, with 17 bases between them. Germline V lookup: CDR1 LNHNV, CDR2 YYDKDF (reference sequence). This CDR3 contains 16 residues. The CDR3 DNA sequence: TGTGCCACCAGCAGAGATTTAGACCCAACAGGAGATGGCTACACCTTC. As protein: CATSRDLDPTGDGYTF.

V and J are TRBV19 and TRBJ2-1; D might be TRBD2 (5 bases). Per the germline V gene, CDR1 is LNHDA and CDR2 is SQIVND (reference sequence). Trimming took 7 bases from V and 4 from J, leaving 14 bases between them. The CDR3 totals 14 residues. CDR3 coding DNA: TGTGCCAGTATGCTCGGAGGTCATTACAATGAGCAGTTCTTC. Translating gives CASMLGGHYNEQFF.

The V and J genes are TRBV2 and TRBJ1-4, with D possibly matching TRBD1 (6 bases). Germline V gives CDR1 SNHLY, CDR2 FYNNEI. This CDR3 contains 14 residues. V was trimmed by 1 base and J by 8 bases, leaving 11 bases between them. The CDR3 protein is CASSEVQGMEKLFF. The CDR3 DNA reads TGTGCCAGCAGTGAAGTTCAGGGGATGGAAAAACTGTTTTTT.

This chain connects TRBV7-3 to TRBJ2-3; possible D gene TRBD1, 6 bases. Trimming stripped 0 bases from V and 3 bases from J, with 10 bases between. This CDR3 has 15 residues. CDR1 is SGHTA, CDR2 FQGTGA, per germline. CDR3 DNA sequence: TGTGCCAGCAGCTTAACGTTTCAGGGGACAGATACGCAGTATTTT. It is translated as CASSLTFQGTDTQYF.

As DNA, the CDR3 is TGTGCCACCGAACGGGGAGGAGGGAACACCGGGGAGCTGTTTTTT. As protein: CATERGGGNTGELFF. The J gene is TRBJ2-2, the V gene TRBV7-9; tentatively, D is TRBD2 (6 bases). The ends were cut back, 10 bases at V and 1 base at J, with 16 bases in the middle. This CDR3 is 15 amino acids long. Germline V lookup: CDR1 SEHNR, CDR2 FQNEAQ (reference sequence).

V gene TRBV10-3 combines with J gene TRBJ1-4, with D possibly being TRBD1 (6 bases). Germline CDR1 and CDR2: ENHRY and SYGVKD. The CDR3 runs to 13 residues. Trimming took 2 bases from V and 14 from J, leaving 15 bases between them. The CDR3 loop is CAISEPLRGSLFF. The DNA of the CDR3 is TGTGCCATCAGTGAGCCTCTAAGGGGGAGTCTGTTTTTT.

V gene TRBV18 combines with J gene TRBJ1-1; a possible D gene is TRBD1 (5 bases). V was clipped by 4 bases and J by 2 bases, with 14 bases between them. Germline V gene sequence: CDR1 KGHSH, CDR2 LQKENI. There are 15 residues in the CDR3. CDR3: CASSLAGGENTEAFF. The CDR3 DNA is TGTGCCAGCTCACTTGCGGGGGGGGAAAACACTGAAGCTTTCTTT.

J is TRBJ2-2 and V is TRBV9; 8 bases fit TRBD1. V gave up 4 bases and J gave up 4 bases; unmatched junction bases: 9. The CDR3 spans 16 residues. The V gene's germline CDR1 is SGDLS and CDR2 YYNGEE. CDR3 amino acids: CASSTLSGTGTGELFF. CDR3 nucleotide sequence: TGTGCCAGCAGCACTCTATCCGGGACAGGCACCGGGGAGCTGTTTTTT. Full variable domain (missing parts from reference TRBV9 and TRBJ2-2): DSGVTQTPKHLITATGQRVTLRCSPRSGDLSVYWYQQSLDQGLQFLIQYYNGEERAKGNILERFSAQQFPDLHSELNLSSLELGDSALYFCASSTLSGTGTGELFFGEGSRLTVL.

This clone was picked up one time. The CDR3 region has the DNA TGTGCTAGTGGTTTGGGCCAGGGGGCGGAAGAGCCCCAGCATTTT. Its protein product is CASGLGQGAEEPQHF. V and J are TRBV12-5 and TRBJ1-5; 8 bases are a match to TRBD1. The trim removed 1 base at V and 8 bases at J, leaving 7 bases unmatched. Per germline, CDR1 LGHNT and CDR2 FRNRAP. The length of the CDR3 is 15 residues.

The rearrangement uses TRBV11-3 and TRBJ2-1; tentative D call: TRBD1 (6 bases). CDR3 length equals 15 residues. Germline V gene sequence: CDR1 SGHNT, CDR2 YENEEA. The V and J ends lost 0 bases and 8 bases respectively, with 14 bases between them. The chain's CDR3 is CASSLEARGEDEQFF. CDR3 in DNA: TGTGCCAGCAGCTTAGAGGCCAGGGGAGAGGATGAGCAGTTCTTC.

This clone has only one observation. This sequence joins TRBV5-4 and TRBJ1-1; 8 nucleotides align to TRBD1. CDR1 is SGHNT and CDR2 is YYREEE in the germline V gene (reference sequence). V lost 6 bases, J lost 6 bases, and 16 bases stayed unmatched. The CDR3 is 16 amino acids. DNA of the CDR3: TGTGCCAGCACCTTTGGAGGCCCAGGGGGCGTCGCTGAAGCTTTCTTT. It codes for CASTFGGPGGVAEAFF.

This chain links TRBV28 with TRBJ2-5; TRBD2 matches at 12 bases. The junction had 14 bases not matched to a gene; V was cut back by 7 bases and J by 5 bases. CDR1 MDHEN and CDR2 SYDVKM come from the germline V gene. CDR3 length equals 17 residues. CDR3 sequence: CASTKLAGGVGRETQYF. The CDR3 bases are TGTGCCAGCACGAAACTAGCGGGGGGTGTGGGGCGGGAGACCCAGTACTTC.

This clone was picked up a small number of times. The rearrangement links TRBV4-1 to TRBJ1-2, with TRBD1 identical over 11 bases. The CDR3 sequence is 15 residues long. Per the germline V gene, CDR1 is MGHRA and CDR2 is YSYEKL. Unmatched junction bases numbered 5, after V lost 3 bases and J lost 5 bases. CDR3 bases: TGCGCCAGCAGCCACCTTGGGACAGGGGGGTATGGCTACACCTTC. It specifies CASSHLGTGGYGYTF.

The V call is TRBV29-1, the J call TRBJ2-3, with TRBD2 as a possible D gene (7 bases). V gave up 4 bases and J gave up 2 bases, with 16 bases separating them. Germline V gene sequence: CDR1 SQVTM, CDR2 ANQGSEA. There are 15 residues in the CDR3. This CDR3 reads CSVAGAGAFTDTQYF. In DNA, the CDR3 is TGCAGCGTTGCGGGGGCGGGGGCCTTCACAGATACGCAGTATTTT.

The chain recombines TRBV2 with TRBJ1-6; D call uncertain. Trimming removed 3 bases at V and 9 bases at J, with 12 bases between. The CDR3 consists of 14 residues. Per germline, CDR1 SNHLY and CDR2 FYNNEI. CDR3 coding DNA: TGTGCCAGCAGTGATTTCCTAGGCAGTTCACCCCTCCACTTT. It is translated as CASSDFLGSSPLHF.

This chain links TRBV2 with TRBJ1-1; the D gene is possibly TRBD1 (5 bases). Germline V gives CDR1 SNHLY, CDR2 FYNNEI. CDR3 length: 14 residues. V lost 6 bases to trimming and J lost 5 bases, with 16 bases between them. The CDR3 protein is CASRTDTGGTEAFF. CDR3 in DNA: TGTGCCAGCAGAACGGACACCGGGGGGACTGAAGCTTTCTTT.

The chain recombines TRBV28 with TRBJ1-1; maybe TRBD1 (6 bases). This CDR3 has 16 residues. V lost 5 bases and J 1 base, leaving 17 bases between the germline ends. The V gene's germline CDR1 is MDHEN and CDR2 SYDVKM. The CDR3 here is CASSNIQGRGNTEAFF. The CDR3 bases are TGTGCCAGCAGTAACATTCAGGGGAGAGGGAACACTGAAGCTTTCTTT. The whole variable domain, remainder taken from reference TRBV28 and TRBJ1-1, is DVKVTQSSRYLVKRTGEKVFLECVQDMDHENMFWYRQDPGLGLRLIYFSYDVKMKEKGDIPEGYSVSREKKERFSLILESASTNQTSMYLCASSNIQGRGNTEAFFGQGTRLTVV.

This chain uses TRBV2 with TRBJ1-2, with 9 bases that match TRBD1. The CDR3 is 13 residues long. The germline gives CDR1 SNHLY, CDR2 FYNNEI. Losses at the gene ends were 9 bases for V and 4 bases for J; bases not matched to a gene: 6. The CDR3, as DNA: TGTGCCAGTCGGACAGGGGCGACCTATGGCTACACCTTC. This translates into CASRTGATYGYTF.

The chain carries TRBV5-1 and TRBJ2-7; D might be TRBD2 (5 bases). The CDR3 contains 13 residues. Germline V gene lookup returns CDR1 SGHRS and CDR2 YFSETQ. The V gene lost 5 bases and the J gene lost 4 bases, with 13 bases spanning the gap. CDR3 protein: CASRRDQTYEQYF. The CDR3 nucleotides read TGCGCCAGCAGGAGGGATCAAACGTACGAGCAGTACTTC.

This clone has a single count. This rearrangement joins TRBV29-1 to TRBJ1-2; a weak D match, TRBD1 (6 bases). V gave up 3 bases and J gave up 1 base, with 9 bases separating them. The germline V gene encodes CDR1 SQVTM and CDR2 ANQGSEA. There are 13 residues in the CDR3. The CDR3 DNA follows: TGCAGCGTTGAGGACAGCTTTAACTATGGCTACACCTTC. This codes for CSVEDSFNYGYTF. The full variable domain, with the rest looked up from reference TRBV29-1 and TRBJ1-2, is SAVISQKPSRDICQRGTSLTIQCQVDSQVTMMFWYRQQPGQSLTLIATANQGSEATYESGFVIDKFPISRPNLTFSTLTVSNMSPEDSSIYLCSVEDSFNYGYTFGSGTRLTVV.

The chain carries TRBV6-5 and TRBJ1-5; D uncertain. There are 16 residues in the CDR3. V was pared by 2 bases and J by 5 bases, with 16 bases between. CDR1 and CDR2 from the germline V gene are MNHEY and SVGAGI. CDR3 residues: CASSYPTPGTDQPQHF. DNA of the CDR3: TGTGCCAGCAGTTACCCGACTCCCGGTACCGATCAGCCCCAGCATTTT.